Sequencing of this TCR beta chain was carried out in a study of cytomegalovirus exposure and HLA in healthy donors. PCR employed 60 Vbeta and 13 Jbeta primers. Some clones are missing from TCRdb's copy, which holds only in-frame ones; the method was immunoSEQ multiplex PCR. The sample lists some 120,000 clones; around two thirds were seen once. This clonotype was sampled from a middle-aged woman in good health and CMV-seropositive. The specimen sequenced was PBMCs.

The CDR3 coding sequence is TGTGCCAGCAGTCCGGACTTACGGGAGCAGTACTTC. Protein: CASSPDLREQYF. V and J are TRBV4-2 and TRBJ2-7; D is perhaps TRBD2 (5 bases). Looked up from germline, CDR1 is LGHNA and CDR2 is YNFKEQ. The germline V and J ends were trimmed by 6 bases and 7 bases, with 13 bases remaining between them. This CDR3 contains 12 residues.